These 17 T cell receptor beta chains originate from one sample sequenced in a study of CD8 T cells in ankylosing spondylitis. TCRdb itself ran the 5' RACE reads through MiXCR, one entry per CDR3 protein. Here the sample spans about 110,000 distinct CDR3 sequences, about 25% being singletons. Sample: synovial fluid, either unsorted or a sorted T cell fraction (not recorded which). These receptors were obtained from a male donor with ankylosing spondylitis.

Here the CDR3 reads CASSSGLMRTGELFF. CDR3 sequence (DNA): TGTGCCAGCAGCTCCGGACTAATGAGGACCGGGGAGCTGTTTTTT. The J gene is TRBJ2-2, the V gene TRBV5-4; a possible D gene is TRBD2 (6 bases). The CDR3 covers 15 residues. Germline lookup yields CDR1 SGHNT and CDR2 YYREEE (reference sequence). Trimming removed 3 bases at V and 5 bases at J, with 14 bases between. Combining the CDR3 with reference TRBV5-4 and TRBJ2-2 gives the whole variable domain ETGVTQSPTHLIKTRGQQVTLRCSSQSGHNTVSWYQQALGQGPQFIFQYYREEENGRGNFPPRFSGLQFPNYSSELNVNALELDDSALYLCASSSGLMRTGELFFGEGSRLTVL.

CDR3 sequence (DNA): TGCGCCAGCAGCCTTCCCAGGGGTTCCTACGAGCAGTACTTC. Translated, it gives CASSLPRGSYEQYF. This chain connects TRBV5-1 to TRBJ2-7; D may be TRBD1 (6 bases). This CDR3 is built from 14 residues. Germline-derived CDR1 and CDR2 are SGHRS and YFSETQ. Trimming took off 4 bases at V and 1 base at J, with 12 bases between the two ends.

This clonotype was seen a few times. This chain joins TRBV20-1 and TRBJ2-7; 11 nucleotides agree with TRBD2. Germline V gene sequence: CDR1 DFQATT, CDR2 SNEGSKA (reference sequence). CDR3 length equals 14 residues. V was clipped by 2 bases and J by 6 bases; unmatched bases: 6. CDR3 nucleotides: TGCAGTGCTAGAATTAGCGGGAGGGTCCGCGAGCAGTACTTC. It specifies CSARISGRVREQYF.

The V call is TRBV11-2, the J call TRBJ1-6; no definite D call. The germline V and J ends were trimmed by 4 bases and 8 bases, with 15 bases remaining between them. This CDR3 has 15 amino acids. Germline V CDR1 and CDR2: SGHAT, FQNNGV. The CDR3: CASSSGLEGDSPLHF. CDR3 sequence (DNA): TGTGCCAGCAGCTCGGGGTTGGAAGGAGATTCACCCCTCCACTTT. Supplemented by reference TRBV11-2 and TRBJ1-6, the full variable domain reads EAGVAQSPRYKIIEKRQSVAFWCNPISGHATLYWYQQILGQGPKLLIQFQNNGVVDDSQLPKDRFSAERLKGVDSTLKIQPAKLEDSAVYLCASSSGLEGDSPLHFGNGTRLTVT.

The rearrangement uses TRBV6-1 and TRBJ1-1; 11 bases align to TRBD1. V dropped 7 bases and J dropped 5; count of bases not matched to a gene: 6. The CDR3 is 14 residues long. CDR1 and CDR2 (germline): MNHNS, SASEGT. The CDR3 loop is CASKWTGGKTEAFF. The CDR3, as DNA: TGTGCCAGCAAATGGACAGGGGGCAAGACTGAAGCTTTCTTT.

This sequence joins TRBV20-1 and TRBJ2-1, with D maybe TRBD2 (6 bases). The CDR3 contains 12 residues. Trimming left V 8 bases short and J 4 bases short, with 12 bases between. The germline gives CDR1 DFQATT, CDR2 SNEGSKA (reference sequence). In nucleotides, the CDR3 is TGCAGTTTGACGGGACTTTACAATGAGCAGTTCTTC. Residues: CSLTGLYNEQFF.

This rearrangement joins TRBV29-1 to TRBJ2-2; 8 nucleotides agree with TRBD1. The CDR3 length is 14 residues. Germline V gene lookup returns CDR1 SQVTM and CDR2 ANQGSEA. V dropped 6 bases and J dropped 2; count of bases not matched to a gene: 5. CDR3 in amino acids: CSVNRGYNTGELFF. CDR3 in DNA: TGCAGCGTCAACAGGGGGTACAACACCGGGGAGCTGTTTTTT.

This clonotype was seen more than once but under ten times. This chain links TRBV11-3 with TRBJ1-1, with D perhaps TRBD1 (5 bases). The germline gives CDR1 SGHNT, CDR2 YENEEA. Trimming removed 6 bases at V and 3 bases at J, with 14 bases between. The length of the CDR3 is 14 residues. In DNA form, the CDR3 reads TGTGCCAGCAGTCATCCCCAGGGCTACACTGAAGCTTTCTTT. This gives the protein CASSHPQGYTEAFF.

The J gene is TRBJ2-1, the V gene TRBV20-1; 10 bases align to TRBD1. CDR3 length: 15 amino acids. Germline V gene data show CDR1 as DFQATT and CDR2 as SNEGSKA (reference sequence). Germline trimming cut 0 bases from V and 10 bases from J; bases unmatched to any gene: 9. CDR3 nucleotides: TGCAGTGCTAGAGAGTCCGGGACAGGGGACAGGGAGCAGTTCTTC. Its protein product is CSARESGTGDREQFF.

This CDR3 reads CASSFGPQGTGELFF. The CDR3 bases are TGCGCCAGCAGCTTTGGCCCTCAGGGAACCGGGGAGCTGTTTTTT. The rearrangement links TRBV5-1 to TRBJ2-2; the D gene is possibly TRBD1 (5 bases). Germline CDR1 reads SGHRS; CDR2 reads YFSETQ. Trimming removed 2 bases at V and 5 bases at J, with 13 bases between. The CDR3 loop spans 15 amino acids.

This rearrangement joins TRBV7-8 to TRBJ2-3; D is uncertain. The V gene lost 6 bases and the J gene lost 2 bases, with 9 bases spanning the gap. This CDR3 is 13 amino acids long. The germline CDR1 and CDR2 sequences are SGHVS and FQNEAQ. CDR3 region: CASSSAFTDTQYF. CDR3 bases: TGTGCCAGCAGTTCAGCGTTCACAGATACGCAGTATTTT.

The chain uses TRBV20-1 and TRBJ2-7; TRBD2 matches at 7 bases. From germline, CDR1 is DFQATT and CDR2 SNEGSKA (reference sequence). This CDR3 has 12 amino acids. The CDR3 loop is CGLVGRLYEQYF. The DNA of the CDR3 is TGCGGCTTAGTCGGGAGGCTCTACGAGCAGTACTTC.

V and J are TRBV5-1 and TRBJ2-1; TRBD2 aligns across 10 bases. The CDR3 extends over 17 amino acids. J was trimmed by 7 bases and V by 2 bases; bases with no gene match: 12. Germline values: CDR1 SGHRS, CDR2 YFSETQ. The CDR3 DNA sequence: TGCGCCAGCAGCTTCGGGGGAAGCGGGAGGGCCGGGAATGAGCAGTTCTTC. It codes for CASSFGGSGRAGNEQFF. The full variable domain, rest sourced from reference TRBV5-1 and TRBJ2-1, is KAGVTQTPRYLIKTRGQQVTLSCSPISGHRSVSWYQQTPGQGLQFLFEYFSETQRNKGNFPGRFSGRQFSNSRSEMNVSTLELGDSALYLCASSFGGSGRAGNEQFFGPGTRLTVL.

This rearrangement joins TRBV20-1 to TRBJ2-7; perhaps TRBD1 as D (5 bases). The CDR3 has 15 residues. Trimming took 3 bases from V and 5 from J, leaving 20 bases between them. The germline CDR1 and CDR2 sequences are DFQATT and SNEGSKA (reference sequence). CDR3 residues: CSASRLPQGRNEQYF. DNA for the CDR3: TGCAGTGCTAGCCGTTTACCGCAGGGCCGGAACGAGCAGTACTTC.

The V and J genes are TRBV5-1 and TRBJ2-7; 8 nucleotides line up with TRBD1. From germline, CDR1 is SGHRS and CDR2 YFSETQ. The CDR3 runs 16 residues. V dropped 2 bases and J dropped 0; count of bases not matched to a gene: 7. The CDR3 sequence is CASSFAGTGSSYEQYF. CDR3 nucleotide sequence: TGCGCCAGCAGCTTCGCCGGGACAGGATCCTCCTACGAGCAGTACTTC. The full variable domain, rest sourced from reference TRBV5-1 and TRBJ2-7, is KAGVTQTPRYLIKTRGQQVTLSCSPISGHRSVSWYQQTPGQGLQFLFEYFSETQRNKGNFPGRFSGRQFSNSRSEMNVSTLELGDSALYLCASSFAGTGSSYEQYFGPGTRLTVT.

The chain's CDR3 is CATSHAGGAQPQHF. The CDR3 coding sequence is TGTGCCACCAGTCATGCGGGGGGGGCTCAGCCCCAGCATTTT. J is TRBJ1-5 and V is TRBV24-1, with TRBD1 as a possible D gene (6 bases). This CDR3 is 14 amino acids long. CDR1 is KGHDR and CDR2 is SFDVKD in the germline V gene. Between the trimmed V and J ends, which lost 6 bases and 6 bases, there was a span of 14 bases.

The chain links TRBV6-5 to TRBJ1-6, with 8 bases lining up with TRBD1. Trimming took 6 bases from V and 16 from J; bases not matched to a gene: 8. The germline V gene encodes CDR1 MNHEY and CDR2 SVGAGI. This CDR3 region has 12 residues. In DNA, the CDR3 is TGTGCCAGCAGCTCAGTGACAGGGGCTCTCCACTTT. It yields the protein CASSSVTGALHF.